This TCR beta chain comes out of a study of stem cell transplantation in POMP-related autoinflammatory disease. Study in general: Neutrophil and platelet engraftment from the graft donor was 100% through one year after transplant.

Prominent immunodeficiency with autoinflammation defined PRAID. Repertoires were generated with immunoSEQ multiplex PCR, while TCRdb's copy carries only in-frame clones and drops some. The data show some 69,000 clones, approximately 91% seen once. The CDR3 covers 14 residues. Germline V gene lookup returns CDR1 SGHKS and CDR2 YYEKEE (reference sequence). V was clipped by 5 bases and J by 0 bases, with 9 bases between them. There are a few counts of this clone. The chain links TRBV5-5 to TRBJ1-3; D possibly corresponds to TRBD1 (5 bases). The receptor was isolated from a human patient with POMP-related autoinflammation and immune dysregulation (PRAID). Some of these T cells may belong to the graft donor. Source: CD4+ T cells from PBMCs, taken after stem cell transplantation. The DNA of the CDR3 is TGTGCCAGCAGTGGGGGGTACTCTGGAAACACCATATATTTT. Translated, it gives CASSGGYSGNTIYF.